This T cell receptor (beta chain) was recorded in a study of T cells in Graves' hyperthyroidism and ophthalmopathy. Looking at the study overall: The authors collected peripheral blood at initial diagnosis, before any treatment. Notes on the study in general: A model using 13 V-J features told ophthalmopathy apart from stable hyperthyroidism.

Between the trimmed V and J ends, which lost 4 bases and 0 bases, there was a span of 12 bases. This CDR3 has 15 residues. Looked up from germline, CDR1 is LGHDT and CDR2 is YNNKEL (reference sequence). The source material, RNA transcripts, was used to amplify TCR beta CDR3 regions. The HTBI set primed first-round TCR CDR3 RT-PCR. TCRdb ran MiXCR on the multiplex PCR reads and lists one entry per CDR3 protein. Found here are 100,000 to 130,000 distinct CDR3 sequences, approximately 15% of them singletons; the top ten hold around 42%. In this sample, this clonotype turned up many times. Antigen specificity is unknown. Exclusion followed for patients with uncontrolled infection, other autoimmune disease, pregnancy or lactation.

The receptor comes from a woman aged 45 to 65 with Graves' hyperthyroidism. The V gene is TRBV3-1, the J gene TRBJ1-1; D unresolved. The specimen sequenced was blood. CDR3 DNA: TGTGCCAGCAGCCTCACAGTGGCGGTGAACACTGAAGCTTTCTTT. It specifies CASSLTVAVNTEAFF.